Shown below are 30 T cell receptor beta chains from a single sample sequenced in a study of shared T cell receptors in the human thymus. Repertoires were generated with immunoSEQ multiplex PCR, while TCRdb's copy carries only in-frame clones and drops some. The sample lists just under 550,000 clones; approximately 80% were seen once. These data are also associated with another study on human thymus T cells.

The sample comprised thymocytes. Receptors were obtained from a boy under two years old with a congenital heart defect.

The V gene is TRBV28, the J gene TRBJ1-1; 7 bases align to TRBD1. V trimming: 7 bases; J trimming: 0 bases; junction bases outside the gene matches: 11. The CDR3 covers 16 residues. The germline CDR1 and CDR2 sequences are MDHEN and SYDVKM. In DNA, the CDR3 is TGTGCCAGCACAGGAAAGGGGGCTAAGATGAACACTGAAGCTTTCTTT. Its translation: CASTGKGAKMNTEAFF.

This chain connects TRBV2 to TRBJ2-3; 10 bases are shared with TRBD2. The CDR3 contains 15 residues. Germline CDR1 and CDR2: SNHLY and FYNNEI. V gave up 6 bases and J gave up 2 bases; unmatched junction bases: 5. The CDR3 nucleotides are TGTGCCAGCAGAACACTAGCGGGGCACACAGATACGCAGTATTTT. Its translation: CASRTLAGHTDTQYF.

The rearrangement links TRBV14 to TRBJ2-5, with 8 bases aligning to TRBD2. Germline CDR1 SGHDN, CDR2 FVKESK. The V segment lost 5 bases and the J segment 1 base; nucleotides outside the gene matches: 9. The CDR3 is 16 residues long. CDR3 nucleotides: TGTGCCAGCAGCTACAACACTAGCGGAGCCCAAGAGACCCAGTACTTC. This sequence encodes CASSYNTSGAQETQYF. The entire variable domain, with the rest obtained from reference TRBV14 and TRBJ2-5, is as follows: EAGVTQFPSHSVIEKGQTVTLRCDPISGHDNLYWYRRVMGKEIKFLLHFVKESKQDESGMPNNRFLAERTGGTYSTLKVQPAELEDSGVYFCASSYNTSGAQETQYFGPGTRLLVL.

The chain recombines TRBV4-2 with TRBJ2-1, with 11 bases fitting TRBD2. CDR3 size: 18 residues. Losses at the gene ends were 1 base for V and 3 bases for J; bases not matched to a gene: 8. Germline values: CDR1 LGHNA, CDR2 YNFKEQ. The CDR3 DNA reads TGTGCCAGCAGCCAAGCCTGGCCGACTAGCGGGATCTACAATGAGCAGTTCTTC. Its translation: CASSQAWPTSGIYNEQFF.

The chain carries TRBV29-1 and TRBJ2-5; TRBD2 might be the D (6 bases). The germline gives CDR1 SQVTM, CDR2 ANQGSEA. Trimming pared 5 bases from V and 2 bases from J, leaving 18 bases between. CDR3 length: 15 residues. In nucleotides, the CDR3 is TGCAGCGTTATCAGGGCGGCTAGCGTTCAAGAGACCCAGTACTTC. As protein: CSVIRAASVQETQYF.

The CDR3 DNA sequence: TGTGCCAGCAGTTTATCGTGGGGGCAGGGGCCCTTCTACACCTTC. Amino acid sequence: CASSLSWGQGPFYTF. The chain recombines TRBV27 with TRBJ1-2, with a tentative D call TRBD1 (6 bases). Looked up from germline, CDR1 is MNHEY and CDR2 is SMNVEV (reference sequence). Trimming cost V 0 bases and J 10 bases, with 18 bases left between them. The CDR3 totals 15 residues.

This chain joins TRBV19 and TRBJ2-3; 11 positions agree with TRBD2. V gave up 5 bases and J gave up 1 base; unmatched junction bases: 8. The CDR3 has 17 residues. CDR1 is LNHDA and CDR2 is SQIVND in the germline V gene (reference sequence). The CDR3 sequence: CASSAAPGLAGTDTQYF. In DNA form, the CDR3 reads TGTGCCAGTAGTGCCGCCCCGGGACTAGCGGGCACAGATACGCAGTATTTT.

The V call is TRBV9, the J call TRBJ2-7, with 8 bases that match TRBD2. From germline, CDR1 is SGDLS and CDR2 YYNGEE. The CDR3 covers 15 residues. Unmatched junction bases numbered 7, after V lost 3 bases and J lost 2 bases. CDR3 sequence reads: CASSAGTRGAYEQYF. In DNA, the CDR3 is TGTGCCAGCAGCGCGGGGACTAGGGGGGCCTACGAGCAGTACTTC. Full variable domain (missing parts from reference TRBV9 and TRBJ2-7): DSGVTQTPKHLITATGQRVTLRCSPRSGDLSVYWYQQSLDQGLQFLIQYYNGEERAKGNILERFSAQQFPDLHSELNLSSLELGDSALYFCASSAGTRGAYEQYFGPGTRLTVT.

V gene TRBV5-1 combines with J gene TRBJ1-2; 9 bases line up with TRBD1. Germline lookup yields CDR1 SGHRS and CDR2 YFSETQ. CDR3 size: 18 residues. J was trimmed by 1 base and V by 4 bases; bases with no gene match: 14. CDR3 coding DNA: TGCGCCAGCAGCCCACACCCACAGGGGGCAAAGGATAACTATGGCTACACCTTC. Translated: CASSPHPQGAKDNYGYTF. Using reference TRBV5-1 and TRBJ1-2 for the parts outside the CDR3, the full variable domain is KAGVTQTPRYLIKTRGQQVTLSCSPISGHRSVSWYQQTPGQGLQFLFEYFSETQRNKGNFPGRFSGRQFSNSRSEMNVSTLELGDSALYLCASSPHPQGAKDNYGYTFGSGTRLTVV.

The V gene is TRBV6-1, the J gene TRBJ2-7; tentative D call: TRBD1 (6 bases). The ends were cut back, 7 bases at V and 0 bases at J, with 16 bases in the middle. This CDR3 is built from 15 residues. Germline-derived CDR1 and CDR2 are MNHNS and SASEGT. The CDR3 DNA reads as TGTGCCAGCACCGAAATTCAGGGGCTCTCCTACGAGCAGTACTTC. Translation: CASTEIQGLSYEQYF.

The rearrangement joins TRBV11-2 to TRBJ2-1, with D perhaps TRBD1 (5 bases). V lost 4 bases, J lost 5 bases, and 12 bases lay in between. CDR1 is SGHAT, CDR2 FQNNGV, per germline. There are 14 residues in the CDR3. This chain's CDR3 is CASSSPGRHNEQFF. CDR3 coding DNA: TGTGCCAGCAGCTCCCCAGGGCGGCACAATGAGCAGTTCTTC.

The CDR3 nucleotides read TGTGCCAGCAGCTTAGTGGCTAGCGGGGCCCCCGGAACCTCCTACGAGCAGTACTTC. Its translation: CASSLVASGAPGTSYEQYF. V usage is TRBV11-3 and J usage is TRBJ2-7; 9 positions match TRBD2. CDR3 length: 19 amino acids. The V segment lost 1 base and the J segment 0 bases; nucleotides outside the gene matches: 13. The germline gives CDR1 SGHNT, CDR2 YENEEA.

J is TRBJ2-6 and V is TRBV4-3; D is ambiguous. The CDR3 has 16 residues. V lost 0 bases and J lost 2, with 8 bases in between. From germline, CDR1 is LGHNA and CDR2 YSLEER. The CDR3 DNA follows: TGCGCCAGCAGCCAAGAAAGAGGCCCTGGGGCCAACGTCCTGACTTTC. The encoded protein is CASSQERGPGANVLTF.

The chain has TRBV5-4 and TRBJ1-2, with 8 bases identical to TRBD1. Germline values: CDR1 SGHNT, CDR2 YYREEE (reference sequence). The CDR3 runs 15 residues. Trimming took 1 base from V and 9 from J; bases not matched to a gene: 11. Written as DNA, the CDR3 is TGTGCCAGCAGCTTGATTTGGCGGCAGGGGGCCCGCTACACCTTC. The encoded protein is CASSLIWRQGARYTF. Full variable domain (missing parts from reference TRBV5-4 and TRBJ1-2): ETGVTQSPTHLIKTRGQQVTLRCSSQSGHNTVSWYQQALGQGPQFIFQYYREEENGRGNFPPRFSGLQFPNYSSELNVNALELDDSALYLCASSLIWRQGARYTFGSGTRLTVV.

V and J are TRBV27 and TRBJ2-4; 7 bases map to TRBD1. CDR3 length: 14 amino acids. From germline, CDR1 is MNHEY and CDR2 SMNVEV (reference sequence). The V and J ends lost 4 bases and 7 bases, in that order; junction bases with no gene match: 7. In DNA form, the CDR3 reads TGTGCCAGCAGTTCGACAGGGAGAATGAACATTCAGTACTTC. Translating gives CASSSTGRMNIQYF.

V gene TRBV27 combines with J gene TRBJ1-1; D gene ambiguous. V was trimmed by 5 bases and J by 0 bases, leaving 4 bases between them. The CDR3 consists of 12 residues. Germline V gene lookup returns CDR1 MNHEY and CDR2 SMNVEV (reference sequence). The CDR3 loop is CASSSMNTEAFF. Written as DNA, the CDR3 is TGTGCCAGCAGTAGCATGAACACTGAAGCTTTCTTT.

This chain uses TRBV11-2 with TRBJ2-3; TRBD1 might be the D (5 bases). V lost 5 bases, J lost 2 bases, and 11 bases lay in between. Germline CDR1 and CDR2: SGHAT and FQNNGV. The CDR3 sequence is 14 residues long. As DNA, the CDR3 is TGTGCCAGCAGCCCCGAAGGGGACACAGATACGCAGTATTTT. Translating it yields CASSPEGDTDTQYF.

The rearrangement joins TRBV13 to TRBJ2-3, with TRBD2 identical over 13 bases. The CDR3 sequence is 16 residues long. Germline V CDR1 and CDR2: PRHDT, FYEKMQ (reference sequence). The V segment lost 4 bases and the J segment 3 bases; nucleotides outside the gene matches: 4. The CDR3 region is CASSSPGLAGTDTQYF. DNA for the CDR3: TGTGCCAGCAGCTCCCCGGGACTAGCGGGGACAGATACGCAGTATTTT. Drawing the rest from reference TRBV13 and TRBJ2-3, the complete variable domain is AAGVIQSPRHLIKEKRETATLKCYPIPRHDTVYWYQQGPGQDPQFLISFYEKMQSDKGSIPDRFSAQQFSDYHSELNMSSLELGDSALYFCASSSPGLAGTDTQYFGPGTRLTVL.

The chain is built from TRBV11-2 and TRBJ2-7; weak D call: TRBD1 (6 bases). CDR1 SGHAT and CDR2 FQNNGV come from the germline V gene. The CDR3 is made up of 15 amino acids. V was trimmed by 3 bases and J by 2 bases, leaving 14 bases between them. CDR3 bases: TGTGCCAGCAGCTTCATGGGACACAGAACCTACGAGCAGTACTTC. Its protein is CASSFMGHRTYEQYF. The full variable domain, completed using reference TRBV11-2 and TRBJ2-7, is EAGVAQSPRYKIIEKRQSVAFWCNPISGHATLYWYQQILGQGPKLLIQFQNNGVVDDSQLPKDRFSAERLKGVDSTLKIQPAKLEDSAVYLCASSFMGHRTYEQYFGPGTRLTVT.

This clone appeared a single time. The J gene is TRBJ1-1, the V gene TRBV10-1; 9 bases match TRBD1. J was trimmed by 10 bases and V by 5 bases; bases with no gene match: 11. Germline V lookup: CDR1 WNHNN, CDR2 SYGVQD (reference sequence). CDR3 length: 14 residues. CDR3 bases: TGCGCCAGCAGTACGGGACAGGGACTGTTTGGAGCTTTCTTT. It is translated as CASSTGQGLFGAFF.

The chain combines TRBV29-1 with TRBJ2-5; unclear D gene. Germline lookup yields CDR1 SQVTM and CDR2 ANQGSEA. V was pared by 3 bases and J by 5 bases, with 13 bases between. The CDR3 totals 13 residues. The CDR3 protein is CSVEGSPRETQYF. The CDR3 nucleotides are TGCAGCGTTGAGGGCTCCCCCAGGGAGACCCAGTACTTC. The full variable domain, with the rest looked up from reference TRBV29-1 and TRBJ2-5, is SAVISQKPSRDICQRGTSLTIQCQVDSQVTMMFWYRQQPGQSLTLIATANQGSEATYESGFVIDKFPISRPNLTFSTLTVSNMSPEDSSIYLCSVEGSPRETQYFGPGTRLLVL.

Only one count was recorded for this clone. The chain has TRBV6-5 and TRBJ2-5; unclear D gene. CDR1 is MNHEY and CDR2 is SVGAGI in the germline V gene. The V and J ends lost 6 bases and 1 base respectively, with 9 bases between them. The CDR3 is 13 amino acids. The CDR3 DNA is TGTGCCAGCAGCAGGATGCTCCAAGAGACCCAGTACTTC. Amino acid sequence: CASSRMLQETQYF.

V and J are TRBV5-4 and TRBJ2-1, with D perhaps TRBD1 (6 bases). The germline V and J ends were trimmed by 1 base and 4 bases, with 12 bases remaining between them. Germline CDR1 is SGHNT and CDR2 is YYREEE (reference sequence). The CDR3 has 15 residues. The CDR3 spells CASSLTRTVYNEQFF. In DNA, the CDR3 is TGTGCCAGCAGCTTGACCAGGACAGTATACAATGAGCAGTTCTTC. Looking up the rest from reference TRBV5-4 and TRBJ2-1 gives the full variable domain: ETGVTQSPTHLIKTRGQQVTLRCSSQSGHNTVSWYQQALGQGPQFIFQYYREEENGRGNFPPRFSGLQFPNYSSELNVNALELDDSALYLCASSLTRTVYNEQFFGPGTRLTVL.

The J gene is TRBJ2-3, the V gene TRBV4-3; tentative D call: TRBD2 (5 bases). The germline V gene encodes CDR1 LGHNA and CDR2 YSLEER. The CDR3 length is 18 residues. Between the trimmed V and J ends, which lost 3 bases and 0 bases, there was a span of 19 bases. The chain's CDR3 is CASSHHSWTVESTDTQYF. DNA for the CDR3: TGCGCCAGCAGCCACCACAGCTGGACTGTAGAAAGCACAGATACGCAGTATTTT.

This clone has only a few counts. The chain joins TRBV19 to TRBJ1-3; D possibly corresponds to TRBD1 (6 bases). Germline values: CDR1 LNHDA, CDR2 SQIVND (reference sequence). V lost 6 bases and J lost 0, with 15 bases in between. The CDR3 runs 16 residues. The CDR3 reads CASSAGALSSGNTIYF. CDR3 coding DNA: TGTGCCAGTAGCGCAGGGGCTCTGAGCTCTGGAAACACCATATATTTT.

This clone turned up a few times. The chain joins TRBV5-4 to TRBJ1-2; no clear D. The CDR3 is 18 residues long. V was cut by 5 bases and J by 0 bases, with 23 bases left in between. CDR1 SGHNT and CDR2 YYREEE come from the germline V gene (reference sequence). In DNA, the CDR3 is TGTGCCAGCAGTTACGACACGTCCGCAGTAAAATCTAACTATGGCTACACCTTC. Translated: CASSYDTSAVKSNYGYTF.

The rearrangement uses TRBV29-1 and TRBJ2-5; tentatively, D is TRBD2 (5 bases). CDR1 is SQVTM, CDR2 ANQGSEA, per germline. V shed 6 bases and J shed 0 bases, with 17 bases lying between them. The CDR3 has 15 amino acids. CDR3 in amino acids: CSVRRLPGYQETQYF. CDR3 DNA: TGCAGCGTCCGAAGACTCCCGGGATACCAAGAGACCCAGTACTTC.

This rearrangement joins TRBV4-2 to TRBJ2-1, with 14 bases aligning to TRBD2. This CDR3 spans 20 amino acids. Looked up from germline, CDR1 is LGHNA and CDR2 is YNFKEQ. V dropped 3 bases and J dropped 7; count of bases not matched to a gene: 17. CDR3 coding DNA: TGTGCCAGCAGCCAGGTACCGGGACTAGCGGGAGTCCTCCGCCCGAATGAGCAGTTCTTC. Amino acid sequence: CASSQVPGLAGVLRPNEQFF.

CDR3: CASSYGLAVYNEQFF. DNA for the CDR3: TGTGCCAGCAGCTACGGACTAGCGGTCTACAATGAGCAGTTCTTC. V is TRBV5-6 and J is TRBJ2-1, with 10 nucleotides matching TRBD2. Trimming at V came to 3 bases and at J to 3 bases, leaving 3 bases not matched to a gene. The CDR3 covers 15 residues. The germline V gene encodes CDR1 SGHDT and CDR2 YYEEEE.

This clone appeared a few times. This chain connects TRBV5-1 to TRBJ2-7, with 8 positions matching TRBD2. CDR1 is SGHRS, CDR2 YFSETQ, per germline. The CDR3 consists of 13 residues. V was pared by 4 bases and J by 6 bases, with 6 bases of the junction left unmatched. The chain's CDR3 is CASSHSGTGEQYF. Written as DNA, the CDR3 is TGCGCCAGCAGCCATAGCGGGACTGGCGAGCAGTACTTC.